In this sample, the clone carrying this T cell receptor (beta chain) turned up many times. This entry comes from a study of regulatory T cells in long-lasting Graves disease. Germline V gene lookup returns CDR1 SGDLS and CDR2 YYNGEE. The trim removed 3 bases at V and 1 base at J, leaving 9 bases unmatched. The CDR3 length is 16 residues. Time point meaning: newly diagnosed GD, antithyroid drugs for less than 3 months. PBMCs were the source of the RNA used for TCR sequencing. Building the TCR beta libraries relied on iRepertoire HTBI primers, and CDR3 regions underwent Arm-PCR. Each CDR3 protein gets one entry after TCRdb re-called the multiplex PCR reads with MiXCR. The sample contains 450,000 to 600,000 distinct CDR3 sequences, 13% of which appear only once. This sample was shared with a second study, whose subject was T cells in Graves' hyperthyroidism and ophthalmopathy.

Sequencing used peripheral blood mononuclear cells (PBMCs), obtained at new diagnosis, from a patient treated with antithyroid drugs. The rearrangement links TRBV9 to TRBJ2-5; 7 nucleotides line up with TRBD1. The origin of this receptor is a man aged 25-45 years with Graves disease. CDR3 nucleotides: TGTGCCAGCAGCGCTAAAACAGGGGCTTCCCAAGAGACCCAGTACTTC. Its translation is CASSAKTGASQETQYF.